The 2 T cell receptor beta chains listed next were all sequenced from one sample in a study of T cell responses to AZD1222 COVID-19 vaccine. Libraries were prepared by immunoSEQ multiplex PCR; TCRdb keeps only in-frame clonotypes and omits some of them. Of over 65,000 clones listed, roughly 90% are singletons. This specimen consisted of peripheral blood, obtained 28 days after the second AZD1222 dose. These receptors were collected from an adult who received the AZD1222 COVID-19 vaccine.

V and J are TRBV27 and TRBJ2-1, with TRBD1 matching 8 bases. The length of the CDR3 is 14 residues. Germline CDR1 reads MNHEY; CDR2 reads SMNVEV (reference sequence). The ends lost 8 bases at V and 6 bases at J; junction bases unmatched: 9. The CDR3 protein is CASRFLQGGNEQFF. CDR3 bases: TGTGCCAGCCGATTTTTACAGGGGGGCAATGAGCAGTTCTTC.

The chain employs TRBV9 and TRBJ2-3; 9 bases are shared with TRBD1. J was trimmed by 4 bases and V by 0 bases; bases with no gene match: 9. This CDR3 is 17 amino acids long. Germline CDR1 is SGDLS and CDR2 is YYNGEE. The CDR3, as DNA: TGTGCCAGCAGCGTAGGATTTTACAGGGGGCAGGCAGATACGCAGTATTTT. This translates into CASSVGFYRGQADTQYF.